This T cell receptor beta chain was sequenced during a study of graft-versus-host responses after intestinal transplantation (dated by TCRdb to the early 2020s). A note on the overall study: Multivisceral, liver-intestinal, or isolated intestinal transplants were received by the recipients. Rather than going through the commercial service, samples from three later patients were sequenced in-house on an Illumina MiSeq and processed with MiXCR. Of the approximately 25 intestinal transplant recipients enrolled in the cohort, one of whom was a retransplant, 3 patients without pretransplant specimens were excluded. Donor T cell macrochimerism was defined as a peak of at least 4% donor T cells among recipient peripheral blood mononuclear cells. Graft-versus-host and host-versus-graft alloreactive T cell clones were tracked in the graft, circulation and bone marrow after intestinal transplantation using bulk TCR-beta CDR3 sequencing. Anti-thymocyte globulin induction was given to all recipients, followed by maintenance tacrolimus and steroids for 2 to 4 years. Alloreactive clones were identified by sequencing pre-transplant mixed lymphocyte reaction products and comparing them with unstimulated pre-transplant donor and recipient T cells. Overall results and qualifications from the work: GvH clones were detected in recipient bone marrow, and some of these GvH clones were observed earlier in ileal mucosa or blood, consistent with an intestinal mucosal origin. The relatively low number and heterogeneity of intestinal transplant patients limited the conclusions. In patients with donor T cell macrochimerism, the allografts had high GvH to HvG T cell clonal ratios. Early after transplant, peak levels of circulating GvH clones were found to be associated with declines in HvG clones.

Blood samples were collected up to 4 times in the first month after transplant and then at least monthly when available. The library relied on the immunoSEQ multiplex PCR assay. Adaptive Biotechnologies carried out high-throughput TCR-beta CDR3 sequencing of genomic DNA for most patients. Under the source paper's analysis protocol: Adaptive's ImmunoSEQ software was the source of the TCR sequencing data for 18 patients, while a few other patients were processed with MiXCR and VDJtools. CDR3 nucleotide sequences shared by donor and recipient were removed because the origin of these sequences could not be assigned. To be classed as alloreactive, a clone needed at least 2-fold expansion over unstimulated cells and a minimum CFSE-low frequency of 0.002% (template counts) or 0.001% (read counts). Clones detected in sequenced pre-transplant spleen, lymph node, or MLR CFSE-low populations of the donor or recipient were defined as mappable. Cumulative frequency of alloreactive clones was calculated as a percentage of all sequences weighted by copy number. Here the immuneACCESS table is served through TCRdb, limited to in-frame sequences with V and J called. Missing clones are a known gap in these copies; in checked studies unresolved V genes cover under half, and the rest lacks a known reason. V, J and clone size derive from that table, while D and trimming were established from the DNA sequence. This sample gives 29,000 or so clones in total; roughly nine tenths of them show up just once. The ten largest account for around 10% of the sample.

A word on this clone: Its specific antigen is unknown. No per-base quality is available; no much larger clone lies one base away.

From the cysteine through the phenylalanine, the CDR3 covers 16 amino acids. Only the CDR3 part of the read is kept: 48 bases, read in frame from the first base. Clipping removes 4 bases from V and 7 bases from J, with 7 as the unmatched junction base count. The germline V gene specifies SGDLS as CDR1 and YYNGEE as CDR2. The sample consisted of PBMCs, taken about 15 months after intestinal transplantation. This sequence was found in a human patient who received an intestinal transplant, so some T cells may come from the graft donor. The rearrangement combines TRBV9 with TRBJ2-2; a stretch of 13 junction bases matches TRBD2. The CDR3: CASSPGTSGNGGELFF. The nucleotides read TGTGCCAGCAGCCCCGGGACTAGCGGGAATGGCGGGGAGCTGTTTTTT.